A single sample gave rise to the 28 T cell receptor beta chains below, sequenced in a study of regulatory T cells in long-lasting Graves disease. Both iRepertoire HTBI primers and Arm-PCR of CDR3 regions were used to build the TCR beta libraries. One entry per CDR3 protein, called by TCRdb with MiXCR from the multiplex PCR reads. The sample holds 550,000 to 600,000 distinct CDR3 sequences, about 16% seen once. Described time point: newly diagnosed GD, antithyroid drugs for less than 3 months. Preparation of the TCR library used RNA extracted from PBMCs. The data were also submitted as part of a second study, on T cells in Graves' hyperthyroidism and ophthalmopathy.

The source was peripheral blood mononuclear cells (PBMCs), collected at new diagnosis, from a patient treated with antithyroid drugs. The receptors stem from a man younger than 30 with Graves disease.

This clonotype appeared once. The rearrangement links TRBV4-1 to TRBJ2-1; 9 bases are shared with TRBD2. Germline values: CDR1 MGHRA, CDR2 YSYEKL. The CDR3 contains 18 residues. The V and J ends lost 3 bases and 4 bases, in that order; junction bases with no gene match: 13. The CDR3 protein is CASSHPDIAGVSYNEQFF. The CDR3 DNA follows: TGCGCCAGCAGCCACCCGGATATAGCGGGAGTTTCGTACAATGAGCAGTTCTTC.

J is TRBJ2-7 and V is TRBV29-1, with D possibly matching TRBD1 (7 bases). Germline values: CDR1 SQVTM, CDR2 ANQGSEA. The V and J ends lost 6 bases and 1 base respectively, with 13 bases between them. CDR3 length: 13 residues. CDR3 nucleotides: TGCAGCGTGGCGGGACAGTATTCCTACGAGCAGTACTTC. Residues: CSVAGQYSYEQYF.

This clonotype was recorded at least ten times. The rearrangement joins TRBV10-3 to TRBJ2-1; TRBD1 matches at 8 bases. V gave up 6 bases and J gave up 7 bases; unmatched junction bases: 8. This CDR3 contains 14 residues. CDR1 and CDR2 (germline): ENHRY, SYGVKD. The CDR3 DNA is TGTGCCATCAGCCCCGGGACAGGAGTAAATGAGCAGTTCTTC. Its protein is CAISPGTGVNEQFF.

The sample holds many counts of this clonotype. CDR3 in amino acids: CASSQGGVSFNQPQHF. The CDR3 DNA reads TGTGCCAGCAGCCAGGGCGGGGTAAGCTTCAATCAGCCCCAGCATTTT. This chain connects TRBV11-2 to TRBJ1-5; a possible D gene is TRBD1 (5 bases). This CDR3 has 16 residues. CDR1 and CDR2 (germline): SGHAT, FQNNGV. V dropped 5 bases and J dropped 3 bases, with 17 bases sitting between them.

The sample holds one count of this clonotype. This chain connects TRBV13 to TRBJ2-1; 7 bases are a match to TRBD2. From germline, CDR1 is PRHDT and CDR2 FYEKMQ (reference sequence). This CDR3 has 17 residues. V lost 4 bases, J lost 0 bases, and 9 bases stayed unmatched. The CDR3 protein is CASSSPLAASSYNEQFF. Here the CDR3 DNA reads TGTGCCAGCAGCTCGCCCCTAGCGGCAAGCTCCTACAATGAGCAGTTCTTC.

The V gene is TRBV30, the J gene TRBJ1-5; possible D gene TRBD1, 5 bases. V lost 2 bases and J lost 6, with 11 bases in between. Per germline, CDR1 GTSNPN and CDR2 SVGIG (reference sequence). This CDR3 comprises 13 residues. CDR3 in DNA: TGTGCCTGGAGTAATAAGGGGATTCAGCCCCAGCATTTT. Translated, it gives CAWSNKGIQPQHF.

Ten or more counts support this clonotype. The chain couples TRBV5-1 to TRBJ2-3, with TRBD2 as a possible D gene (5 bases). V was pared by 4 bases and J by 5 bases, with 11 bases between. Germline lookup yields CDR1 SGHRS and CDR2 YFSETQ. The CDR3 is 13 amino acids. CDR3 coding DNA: TGCGCCAGCAGCCACCCCCGGGGAGATACGCAGTATTTT. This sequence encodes CASSHPRGDTQYF.

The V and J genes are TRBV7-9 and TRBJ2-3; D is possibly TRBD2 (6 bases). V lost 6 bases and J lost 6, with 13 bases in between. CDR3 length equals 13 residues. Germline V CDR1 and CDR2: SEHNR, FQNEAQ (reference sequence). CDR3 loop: CASRHRDSDTQYF. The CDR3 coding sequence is TGTGCCAGCAGACATCGGGACTCGGATACGCAGTATTTT.

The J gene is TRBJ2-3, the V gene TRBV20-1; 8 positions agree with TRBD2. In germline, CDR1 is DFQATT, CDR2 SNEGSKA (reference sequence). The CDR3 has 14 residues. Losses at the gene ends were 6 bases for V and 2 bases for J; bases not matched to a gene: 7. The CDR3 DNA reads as TGCAGTGCCAATCTAGCGGGCAACACAGATACGCAGTATTTT. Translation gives CSANLAGNTDTQYF.

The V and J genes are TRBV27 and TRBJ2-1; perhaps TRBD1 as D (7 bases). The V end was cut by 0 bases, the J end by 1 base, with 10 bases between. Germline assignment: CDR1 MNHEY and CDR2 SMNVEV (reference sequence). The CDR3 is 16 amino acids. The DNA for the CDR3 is TGTGCCAGCAGTTTATCGACAGGGAGGTCCTACAATGAGCAGTTCTTC. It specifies CASSLSTGRSYNEQFF.

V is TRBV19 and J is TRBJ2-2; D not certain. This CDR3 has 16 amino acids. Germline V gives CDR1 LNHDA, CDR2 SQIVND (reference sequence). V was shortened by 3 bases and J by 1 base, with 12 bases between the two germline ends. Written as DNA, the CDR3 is TGTGCCAGTAGTATTGGCGCCGCCCTGAACACCGGGGAGCTGTTTTTT. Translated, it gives CASSIGAALNTGELFF.

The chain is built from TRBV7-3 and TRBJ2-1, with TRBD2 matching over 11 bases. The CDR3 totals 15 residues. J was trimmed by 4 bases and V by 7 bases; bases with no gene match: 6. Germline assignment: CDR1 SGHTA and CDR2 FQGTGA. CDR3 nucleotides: TGTGCCAGCACCCGTATAGCGGGAGGGTACAATGAGCAGTTCTTC. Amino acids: CASTRIAGGYNEQFF.

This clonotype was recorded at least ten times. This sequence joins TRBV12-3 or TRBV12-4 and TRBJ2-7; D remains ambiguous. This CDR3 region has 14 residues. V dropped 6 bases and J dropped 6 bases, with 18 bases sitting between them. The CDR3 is CASSPSGIRSEQYF. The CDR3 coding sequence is TGTGCCAGCAGCCCATCGGGTATCCGGAGCGAGCAGTACTTC.

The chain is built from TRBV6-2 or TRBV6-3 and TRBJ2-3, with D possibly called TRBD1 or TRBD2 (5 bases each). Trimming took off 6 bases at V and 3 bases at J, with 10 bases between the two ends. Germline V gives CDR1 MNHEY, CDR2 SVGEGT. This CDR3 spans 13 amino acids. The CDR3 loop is CASSMRGTDTQYF. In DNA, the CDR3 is TGTGCCAGCAGCATGAGGGGAACAGATACGCAGTATTTT.

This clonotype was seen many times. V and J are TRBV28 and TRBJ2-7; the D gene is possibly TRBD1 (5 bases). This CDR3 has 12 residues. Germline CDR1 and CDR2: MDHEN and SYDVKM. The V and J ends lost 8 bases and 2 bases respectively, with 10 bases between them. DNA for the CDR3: TGTGCCAGCCAGACAGTGACCTACGAGCAGTACTTC. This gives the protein CASQTVTYEQYF.

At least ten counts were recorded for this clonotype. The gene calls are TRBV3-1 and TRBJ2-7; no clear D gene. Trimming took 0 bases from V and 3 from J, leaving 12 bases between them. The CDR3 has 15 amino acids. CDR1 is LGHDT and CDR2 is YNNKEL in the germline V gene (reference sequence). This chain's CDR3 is CASSQDPSNYYEQYF. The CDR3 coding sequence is TGTGCCAGCAGCCAAGATCCATCGAATTACTACGAGCAGTACTTC.

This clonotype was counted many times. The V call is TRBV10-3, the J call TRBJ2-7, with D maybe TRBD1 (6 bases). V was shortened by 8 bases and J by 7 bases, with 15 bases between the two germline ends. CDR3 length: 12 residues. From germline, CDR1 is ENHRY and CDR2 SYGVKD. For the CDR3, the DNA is TGTGCCATCCGGGACACCCTTCGGGAGCAGTACTTC. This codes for CAIRDTLREQYF.

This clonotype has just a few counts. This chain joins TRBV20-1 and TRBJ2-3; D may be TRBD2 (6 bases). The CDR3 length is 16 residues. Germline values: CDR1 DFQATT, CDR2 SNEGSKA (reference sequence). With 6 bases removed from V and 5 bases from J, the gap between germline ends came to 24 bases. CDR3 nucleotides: TGCAGTGCCAAAATGGAGGCGGGGCTCTTCCTAGATACGCAGTATTTT. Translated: CSAKMEAGLFLDTQYF.

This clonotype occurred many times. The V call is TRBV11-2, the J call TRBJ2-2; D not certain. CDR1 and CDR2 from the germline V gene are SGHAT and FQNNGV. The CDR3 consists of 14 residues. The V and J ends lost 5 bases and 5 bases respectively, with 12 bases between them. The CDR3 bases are TGTGCCAGCAGCCAATTCGGTAGAACCGGGGAGCTGTTTTTT. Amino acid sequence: CASSQFGRTGELFF. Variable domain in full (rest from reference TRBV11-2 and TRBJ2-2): EAGVAQSPRYKIIEKRQSVAFWCNPISGHATLYWYQQILGQGPKLLIQFQNNGVVDDSQLPKDRFSAERLKGVDSTLKIQPAKLEDSAVYLCASSQFGRTGELFFGEGSRLTVL.

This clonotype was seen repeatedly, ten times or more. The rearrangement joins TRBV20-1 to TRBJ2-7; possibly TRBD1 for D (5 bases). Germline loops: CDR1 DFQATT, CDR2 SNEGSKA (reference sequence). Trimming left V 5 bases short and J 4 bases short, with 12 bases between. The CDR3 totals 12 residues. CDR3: CSASFRGYEQYF. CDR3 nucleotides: TGCAGTGCTTCCTTTAGGGGTTACGAGCAGTACTTC.

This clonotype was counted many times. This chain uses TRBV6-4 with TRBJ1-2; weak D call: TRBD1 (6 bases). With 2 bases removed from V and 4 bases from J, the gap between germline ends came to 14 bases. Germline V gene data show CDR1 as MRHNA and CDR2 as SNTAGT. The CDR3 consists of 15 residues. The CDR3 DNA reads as TGTGCCAGCAGTGACATGGCAGGGGCCACCTATGGCTACACCTTC. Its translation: CASSDMAGATYGYTF.

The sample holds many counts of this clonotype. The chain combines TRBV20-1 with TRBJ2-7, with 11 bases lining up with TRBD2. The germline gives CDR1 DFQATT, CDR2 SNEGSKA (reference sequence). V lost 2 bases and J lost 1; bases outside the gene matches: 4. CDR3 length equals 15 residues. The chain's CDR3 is CSARKASGRSYEQYF. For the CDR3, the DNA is TGCAGTGCTAGAAAGGCTAGCGGGAGGTCCTACGAGCAGTACTTC.

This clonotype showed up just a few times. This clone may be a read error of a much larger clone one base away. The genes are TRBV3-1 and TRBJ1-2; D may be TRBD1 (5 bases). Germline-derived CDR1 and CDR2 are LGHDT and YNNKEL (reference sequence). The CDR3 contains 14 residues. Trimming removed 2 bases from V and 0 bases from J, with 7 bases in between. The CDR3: CASSQQGTNYGYTF. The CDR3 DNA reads TGTGCCAGCAGCCAACAGGGCACTAACTATGGCTACACCTTC.

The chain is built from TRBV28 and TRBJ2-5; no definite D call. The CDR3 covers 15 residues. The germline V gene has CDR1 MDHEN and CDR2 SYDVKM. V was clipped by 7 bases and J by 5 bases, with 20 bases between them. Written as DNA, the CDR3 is TGTGCCAGCAAACTACCGGCGCCCGGCCCGGAGACCCAGTACTTC. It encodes CASKLPAPGPETQYF.

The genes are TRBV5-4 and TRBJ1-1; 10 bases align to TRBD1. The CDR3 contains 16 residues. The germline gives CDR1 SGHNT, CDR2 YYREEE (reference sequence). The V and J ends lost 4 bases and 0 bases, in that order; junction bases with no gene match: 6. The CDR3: CASSGRDRGMNTEAFF. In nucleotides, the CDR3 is TGTGCCAGCAGCGGGAGGGACAGGGGCATGAACACTGAAGCTTTCTTT.

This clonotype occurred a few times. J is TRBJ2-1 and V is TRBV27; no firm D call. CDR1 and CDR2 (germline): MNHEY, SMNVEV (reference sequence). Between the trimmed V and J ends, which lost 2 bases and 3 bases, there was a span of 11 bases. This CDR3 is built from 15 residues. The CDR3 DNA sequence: TGTGCCAGCAGTTTAAGCGACAACGGCTACAATGAGCAGTTCTTC. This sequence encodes CASSLSDNGYNEQFF.

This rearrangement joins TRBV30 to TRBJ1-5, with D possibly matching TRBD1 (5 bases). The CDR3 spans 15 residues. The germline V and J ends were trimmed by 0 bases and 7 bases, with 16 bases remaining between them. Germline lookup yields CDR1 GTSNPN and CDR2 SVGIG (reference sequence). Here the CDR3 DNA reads TGTGCCTGGAGTGTATGGGGGGTCATGGGGCAGCCCCAGCATTTT. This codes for CAWSVWGVMGQPQHF.

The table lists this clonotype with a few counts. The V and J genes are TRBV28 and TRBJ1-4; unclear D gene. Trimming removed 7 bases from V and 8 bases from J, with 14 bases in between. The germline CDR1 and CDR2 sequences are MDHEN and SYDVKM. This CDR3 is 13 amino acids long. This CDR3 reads CASKQPNQEKLFF. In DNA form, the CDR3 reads TGTGCCAGCAAACAACCCAACCAGGAAAAACTGTTTTTT.